This is a list of T cell receptor beta chains from one sample in a study of T cell changes during pregnancy in multiple sclerosis. Measured with immunoSEQ multiplex PCR; TCRdb has only the in-frame clones, and not every one. The sample shows 40,000 to 55,000 clones, 92% of them seen only once. Sequences were derived from CD4+ T cells from peripheral blood mononuclear cells, sampled in the second trimester of pregnancy. The receptor source for this set is a female donor with multiple sclerosis, enrolled in a pregnancy study. Each CDR3 is given with its conserved first and last residue. D genes are given only for firm matches. For some rows the clone size is stated as once, few or many, or as a class when expanded; others skip it.

size	D	V	J	DNA	CDR3
NA	TRBD1	TRBV28	TRBJ2-7	TGTGCCAGTTCTCTTACCGGGACAGGGGAAGACGAGCAGTACTTC	CASSLTGTGEDEQYF
few	NA	TRBV27	TRBJ1-3	TGTGCCAGCGCGAGGGGAAACACCATATATTTT	CASARGNTIYF
once	TRBD2	TRBV27	TRBJ2-7	TGTGCCAGCAGTTCTTTAGCGGGACGGATTGAGCAGTACTTC	CASSSLAGRIEQYF
NA	NA	TRBV5-4	TRBJ2-5	TGTGCCAGCAGCTTGGGTATAGCGGAGACCCAGTACTTC	CASSLGIAETQYF
NA	NA	TRBV6-5	TRBJ1-6	TGTGCCACGTCCCCTCCGGGAAATTCACCCCTCCACTTT	CATSPPGNSPLHF
NA	NA	TRBV6-1	TRBJ1-5	TGTGCCAGCAGTGAGGCTGCCAGCAATCAGCCCCAGCATTTT	CASSEAASNQPQHF
NA	NA	TRBV2	TRBJ2-2	TGTGCCAGCAAACTCGGGACCGGGGAGCTGTTTTTT	CASKLGTGELFF
few	TRBD1	TRBV9	TRBJ1-1	TGTGCCAGCAACTTACAGGGGCTGAACACTGAAGCTTTCTTT	CASNLQGLNTEAFF
NA	TRBD1	TRBV18	TRBJ2-7	TGTGCCAGCTCACCACGGGACAGGGACGAGCAGTACTTC	CASSPRDRDEQYF
NA	NA	TRBV25-1	TRBJ2-1	TGTGCCAGCACTTCGGACAGTACCCCTGAGCAGTTCTTC	CASTSDSTPEQFF
NA	NA	TRBV6-1	TRBJ2-7	TGTGCCAGCAGTGAAATGTTTGGGGCCACAGGAGCCTACGAGCAGTACTTC	CASSEMFGATGAYEQYF
NA	TRBD2	TRBV5-1	TRBJ2-7	TGCGCCAGCAGCTGGGGACTAGAGAACTACGAGCAGTACTTC	CASSWGLENYEQYF
NA	TRBD1	TRBV19	TRBJ1-1	TGTGCCAGTAGTTCCTGGGCCGGGGGGACAGGGAACACTGAAGCTTTCTTT	CASSSWAGGTGNTEAFF
NA	NA	TRBV5-1	TRBJ1-6	TGCGCCAGCAGCTTGGTATCAGGGGCGTCCTATAATTCACCCCTCCACTTT	CASSLVSGASYNSPLHF
NA	NA	TRBV28	TRBJ1-2	TGTGCCAGCAGTTCCGGGGGGTGGGTAACCAATGGCTACACCTTC	CASSSGGWVTNGYTF
NA	NA	TRBV2	TRBJ2-6	TGTGCCAGCAGCGAAACCAGAGGCAGTTCTGGGGCCAACGTCCTGACTTTC	CASSETRGSSGANVLTF
NA	NA	TRBV6-1	TRBJ1-2	TGTGCCAGCCGGGAAGCCGTTGTGTCTTCCTATGGCTACACCTTC	CASREAVVSSYGYTF
NA	TRBD1	TRBV19	TRBJ1-3	TGTGCCAGTAGTATACCGGGACAGGGATTCCCTGGAAACACCATATATTTT	CASSIPGQGFPGNTIYF
once	TRBD2	TRBV18	TRBJ2-2	TGTGCCAGCTCTAGGACAGCGGGAGCGACGAACACCGGGGAGCTGTTTTTT	CASSRTAGATNTGELFF
NA	TRBD1	TRBV5-1	TRBJ1-3	TGCGCCAGCAGTCCGCAGGGGGAAGGAAACACCATATATTTT	CASSPQGEGNTIYF
NA	NA	TRBV7-2	TRBJ2-1	TGTGCCAGCAGCTTAATGGGGGGGGGCGGCCCTGAGCAGTTCTTC	CASSLMGGGGPEQFF
NA	TRBD2	TRBV9	TRBJ2-5	TGTGCCAGCAGCGTAGTGGGGACTAGTCTTCGGGAGACCCAGTACTTC	CASSVVGTSLRETQYF
NA	NA	TRBV20-1	TRBJ2-7	TGCAGTGCTAGCCCGTACGAGCAGTACTTC	CSASPYEQYF
NA	NA	TRBV13	TRBJ2-7	TGTGCCAGCAGCTTAGGACAGGGCTACTCCTACGAGCAGTACTTC	CASSLGQGYSYEQYF
NA	NA	TRBV11-2	TRBJ1-4	TGTGCCAGCAGCCTCGGGGTGGTCGTCGGGAAAGAAAAACTGTTTTTT	CASSLGVVVGKEKLFF
NA	NA	TRBV2	TRBJ1-2	TGTGCCAGCACCACGGAGGCAGTAGCTAACTATGGCTACACCTTC	CASTTEAVANYGYTF
NA	TRBD2	TRBV6-5	TRBJ2-7	TGTGCCAGCAGTTTCCGCTTAGCGGGAGCGGGGGGGGAGCAGTACTTC	CASSFRLAGAGGEQYF
NA	NA	TRBV7-2	TRBJ1-5	TGTGCCAGCAGCCGTAGGAGAGGTCAGCCCCAGCATTTT	CASSRRRGQPQHF
NA	TRBD1	TRBV2	TRBJ1-2	TGTGCCAGGCAGGGGGCGCTGGGCTACACCTTC	CARQGALGYTF
NA	TRBD1	TRBV5-1	TRBJ1-1	TGCGCCAGCAGCGGCACAGGGGCGCAAAACACTGAAGCTTTCTTT	CASSGTGAQNTEAFF
NA	TRBD2	TRBV12-5	TRBJ2-5	TGTGCTAGTGGTAGGGGACTAGCGGGGGGGGAGACCCAGTACTTC	CASGRGLAGGETQYF
few	TRBD1	TRBV6-5	TRBJ1-1	TGTGCCAGCAATTACAGGGGGCGAGGAACTGAAGCTTTCTTT	CASNYRGRGTEAFF
NA	NA	TRBV30	TRBJ1-6	TGTGCCTGGAGTCCCCCAACAAACCGACAGGCGGGTTCCTTTTTTCCACCCCTCCACTTT	CAWSPPTNRQAGSFFPPLHF
NA	NA	TRBV9	TRBJ1-1	TGTGCCAGCAGCGTAGGGACAGCCACTGAAGCTTTCTTT	CASSVGTATEAFF
NA	TRBD2	TRBV2	TRBJ2-2	TGTGCCAGCAGCGAGGGGTTTAGCGGGGGGGATAACACCGGGGAGCTGTTTTTT	CASSEGFSGGDNTGELFF
NA	NA	TRBV18	TRBJ2-1	TGTGCCAGCTCACCAATGCCAGCGGGTTACAATGAGCAGTTCTTC	CASSPMPAGYNEQFF
NA	TRBD2	TRBV6-1	TRBJ2-3	TGTGCCAGCAGTATCTCTAGCGGGGACACAGATACGCAGTATTTT	CASSISSGDTDTQYF
NA	TRBD2	TRBV4-2	TRBJ2-1	TGTGCCAGCAGTTCAGGGACTAGCGCTTACAATGAGCAGTTCTTC	CASSSGTSAYNEQFF
NA	NA	TRBV9	TRBJ1-2	TGTGCCAGCAGCGTAGGTACGGGTCTCTCTCCTAATGGCTACACCTTC	CASSVGTGLSPNGYTF
NA	NA	TRBV25-1	TRBJ1-2	TGTGCCAGCAGTGAATTAGGTGGCGGGGGCGACTATGGCTACACCTTC	CASSELGGGGDYGYTF
NA	NA	TRBV2	TRBJ1-4	TGTGCCAGCAGTGAGGAATCGGGGGGGGGAGATGAAAAACTGTTTTTT	CASSEESGGGDEKLFF
NA	NA	TRBV18	TRBJ1-3	TGTGCCAGCTCACCCACCGAACAAAACACCATATATTTT	CASSPTEQNTIYF
once	NA	TRBV5-6	TRBJ1-1	TGTGCCAGCAGCTTGGCCGCGGGGGTGACGGGTGTGGGGGCTTTCTTT	CASSLAAGVTGVGAFF
NA	NA	TRBV10-3	TRBJ2-2	TGTGCCATCAGTGAGTCAAGGGGCAGGGACACCGGGGAGCTGTTTTTT	CAISESRGRDTGELFF
once	NA	TRBV5-1	TRBJ1-5	TGCGCCAGCAGCTTAGGGGTGAACCAGCCCCAGCATTTT	CASSLGVNQPQHF
NA	TRBD1	TRBV18	TRBJ2-1	TGTGCCAGCTCACCGGGGCTGGGACAGGGTAACAATGAGCAGTTCTTC	CASSPGLGQGNNEQFF
NA	NA	TRBV28	TRBJ2-7	TGTGCCAGCAGTTTGGGGGGAAGGGACGAGCAGTACTTC	CASSLGGRDEQYF
NA	NA	TRBV6-1	TRBJ1-1	TGTGCCAGCAGTGACCTTCGGGGGATAGGAATCACTGAAGCTTTCTTT	CASSDLRGIGITEAFF
few	NA	TRBV29-1	TRBJ1-5	TGCAGCGTTGGTTCACAGGGTACTCAGCCCCAGCATTTT	CSVGSQGTQPQHF
once	NA	TRBV5-1	TRBJ1-1	TGCGCCAGCAGCGAGGACAGTGACGCTTTCTTT	CASSEDSDAFF
NA	NA	TRBV6-6	TRBJ1-2	TGTGCCAGCAGTTACTCGGAACAGGGCCGTGGCTACACCTTC	CASSYSEQGRGYTF
NA	TRBD2	TRBV7-7	TRBJ2-5	TGTGCTAGCAGCGGGAGTCGGGAGACCCAGTACTTC	CASSGSRETQYF
NA	NA	TRBV7-8	TRBJ1-1	TGTGCCAGCAGCTTAGTCGTAACGGGAGGGCACACTGAAGCTTTCTTT	CASSLVVTGGHTEAFF
NA	NA	TRBV11-2	TRBJ2-7	TGTGCCAGCAGCTTAGTTGAGACAGCCATCTACGAGCAGTACTTC	CASSLVETAIYEQYF
NA	TRBD2	TRBV27	TRBJ2-3	TGTGCCAGCAGTTTCGGCCCGCCGGGGGGGGATCCGGCAGATACGCAGTATTTT	CASSFGPPGGDPADTQYF